The TCR beta chain under discussion was sequenced for a study of blood T cell repertoires in COVID-19. The germline V gene has CDR1 MGHRA and CDR2 YSYEKL. V lost 1 base and J 0 bases, leaving 7 bases between the germline ends. The CDR3 runs to 15 residues. Measured with immunoSEQ multiplex PCR; TCRdb has only the in-frame clones, and not every one. The sample lists 130,000 to 150,000 clones; 87% were seen once. The specimen was peripheral blood. The chain is built from TRBV4-1 and TRBJ1-3, with unresolved D. This clonotype was sampled from an older man with acute or convalescent COVID-19. CDR3: CASSQVVASGNTIYF. The CDR3 nucleotides are TGCGCCAGCAGCCAAGTGGTAGCCTCTGGAAACACCATATATTTT.